This entry features one T cell receptor (beta chain) sequence. Its antigen remains unidentified. This sample is drawn from a study of Ad26.COV2.S vaccination and SARS-CoV-2 variants. General observations from the study: Substantial breadth in spike-specific CD8+ and CD4+ T cell responses was reportedly seen after vaccination. Spike-specific TCR breadth ran higher among vaccine recipients than placebo recipients.

This table comes from immunoSEQ multiplex PCR, and its TCRdb copy is limited to in-frame clones, with some not included. This table holds 350,000 to 500,000 clones, 90% found once. Treatment reported: approximately 18 received Ad26.COV2.S at low or high dose, single or two shots; about 5 received placebo; per-sample allocation not given. Repertoires come from day 63 after the first vaccine or placebo injection. This person who donated was an adult of 18-55 years in Boston. Its platform was an Ad26 vector, and its expressed antigen was Wuhan-strain SARS-CoV-2 spike. The CDR3 has 19 residues. CDR1 and CDR2 from the germline V gene are SGHVS and FQNEAQ. The junction had 12 bases not matched to a gene; V was cut back by 7 bases and J by 0 bases.

The source was peripheral blood, collected in a trial of Ad26.COV2.S vaccine versus placebo. This chain connects TRBV7-8 to TRBJ2-6; 10 bases are a match to TRBD1. This TCR was sampled from a person between 18 and 65 years old who received the Ad26.COV2.S COVID-19 vaccine or a placebo. CDR3 coding DNA: TGTGCCAGCACCGAAACCCTGGGACAGGGGTCCTCTGGGGCCAACGTCCTGACTTTC. This encodes CASTETLGQGSSGANVLTF.